The entry below describes one T cell receptor beta chain. Its antigen remains unidentified. Per-base quality was not reported, and no clone a single base away is much larger than it. The data derive from a study of Graves' ophthalmopathy and Graves' hyperthyroidism (dated by TCRdb to the late 2010s). Regarding the complete study: Hyperthyroidism was considered stable if no progression to ophthalmopathy occurred within 18 months of follow-up. To explore V-J signatures that distinguish ophthalmopathy from hyperthyroidism, a discovery set of 95 to 100 patients was enrolled, made up of 40 to 45 with ophthalmopathy and 57 with stable hyperthyroidism. T-cell repertoires of thyroid tissue and blood were compared in 5 or 6 hyperthyroidism patients. Following sampling, methimazole starting at 30 mg daily was administered to hyperthyroidism patients, and high-dose intravenous methylprednisolone was administered to ophthalmopathy patients. TCR beta repertoire signatures were used to distinguish Graves' ophthalmopathy from Graves' hyperthyroidism and to predict progression to ophthalmopathy. An independent validation cohort comprised roughly 20 hyperthyroidism patients and over 15 patients who later progressed from hyperthyroidism to ophthalmopathy. In total, 135 blood samples were TCR-sequenced: approximately 42 ophthalmopathy, some 75 hyperthyroidism and about 17 hyperthyroidism-to-ophthalmopathy patients. Points the paper makes about the study in general: In cross-validation, the 13-signature model distinguished ophthalmopathy from stable hyperthyroidism with around 90% sensitivity and roughly 84% specificity, while in the test set the corresponding values were about 80% and 75%. No statistical method was used to set the sample size in advance, and the investigators knew which group each participant was assigned to. In validation, the model predicted ophthalmopathy progression with 55% to 71% sensitivity and 72.22% specificity; some 13 predicted patients were CT-confirmed with GO in a median of 6.5 months. Most of the expanded thyroid clonotypes with a frequency above 0.001 were also detected in blood, and it was suggested that the thyroid immune response may be reflected by blood repertoires.

V and J are truncated by 3 bases and 5 bases respectively, leaving an intervening sequence of 10 bases. The germline V gene (reference sequence) supplies CDR1 DFQATT and CDR2 SNEGSKA. The CDR3 goes from the cysteine to the phenylalanine over 12 residues. Left in the record is the CDR3 DNA by itself, 36 bases read in frame from the first base. Hyperthyroidism patients were newly diagnosed, with disease duration under 2 months, and aged 18 to 65 years. Patients were excluded if they had other autoimmune diseases, uncontrolled infections, pregnancy or lactation. Diagnosis relied on clinical symptoms, serum thyroxine, TRAb, thyroid ultrasound and orbital computed tomography. Trizol reagent was used to extract the total RNA, and its quality was then checked on an Agilent 2100 Bioanalyzer. TCR beta CDR3 regions were amplified from RNA transcripts for repertoire sequencing. A first-round RT-PCR used HTBI primers with the Qiagen OneStep RT-PCR kit, followed by a second-round multiplex PCR, size selection and purification. Libraries were sequenced paired-end with 100 bp reads on an Illumina HiSeq2000. Under the source paper's analysis protocol: SOAPnuke was used to process the reads, removing any read that contained adapters or uncalled bases, had a mean Phred below 15, or lacked an exact match to the constant primer or identifier. High-quality paired reads were merged with COPE v1.2.5. Each unique nucleotide sequence was treated as a clonotype, and MiTCR v1.1 was used to align the clonotypes to the IMGT TRB V, D and J references. The analysis was limited to V-J combinations with a frequency above 0.0001, which together covered approximately 99% of the repertoires. For each V-J combination, a TCR clonal expansion and chaos score was defined as F50 clonal expansion divided by the chaos observed in the TCRdist matrix. Features were reduced by Welch's t-statistics and random forest to approximately 13 V-J combinations, which fed a naive Bayes classifier. The Morisita-Horn index was used to measure how similar the thyroid and blood repertoires were. Clones were called with MiXCR by TCRdb after fastp trimmed the public reads at Q25, and only in-frame beta chains were retained. A single entry per CDR3 protein holds the most common genes and DNA from its merged rows. TCRdb assigned the V and J calls; the authors' analysis was not used. The sample table holds over a million distinct CDR3 sequences, of which 35% to 40% were seen once. The ten largest clones capture roughly 10% of the sample.

Source material: peripheral blood or thyroid tissue (not recorded which). This clonotype was sampled from an adult man with Graves' hyperthyroidism. This chain joins TRBV20-1 to TRBJ2-5, with TRBD1 as a weak D call on 5 bases. The nucleotide sequence is TGCAGTGCTAGCTCCAGGGTCGAGACCCAGTACTTC. Its translation is CSASSRVETQYF.